This T cell receptor (beta chain) is from a study of CD8 T cells in ankylosing spondylitis. Quantitative 5'-RACE with molecular barcodes was used to make the TCR beta libraries. TCRdb re-called the 5' RACE reads through MiXCR, storing one row per CDR3 protein. The table shows hundreds of thousands of distinct CDR3 sequences, with around 16% occurring only once. Looked up from germline, CDR1 is MNHEY and CDR2 is SVGAGI. The CDR3 totals 15 residues. V shed 5 bases and J 4 bases; nucleotides not matched to a gene: 7. This clonotype was seen only a few times. Its antigen is currently unknown. Study-wide points: There were earlier reports of some motif variants in reactive arthritis synovial fluid and blood. A motif in TCR beta, a set of under ten highly homologous variants, appeared characteristic of ankylosing spondylitis blood. It was reported that disease-linked clones were significantly enriched in matched ankylosing spondylitis synovial fluid. CD8+ by phenotype, disease-linked clones were relatively rare in peripheral blood.

The sample comprised blood, either unsorted or a sorted T cell fraction (not recorded which). The receptor was isolated from a male donor with ankylosing spondylitis. The chain carries TRBV6-5 and TRBJ2-1; TRBD2 agrees at 8 bases. DNA for the CDR3: TGTGCCAGCAGTATACTAGCGGACACATACAATGAGCAGTTCTTC. Translation: CASSILADTYNEQFF.